The next 28 T cell receptor beta chains were all read from a single sample in a study of blood T cell repertoires in COVID-19 (dated by TCRdb to about 2020). Libraries were constructed by the immunoSEQ multiplex PCR assay. TCRdb took this table from immuneACCESS and kept in-frame rearrangements with V and J called. Such tables lack part of the clones; where checked against another copy, unresolved V genes explain under half of the gap, and the rest is unexplained. The sample has fewer than 250,000 clones on record, around 80% of them singletons. The top ten hold roughly 5% of the sample. What was sequenced was peripheral blood. The receptors here all came from a human donor in a cohort sampled during active COVID-19.

The chain joins TRBV6-2 or TRBV6-3 to TRBJ2-5, with TRBD1 matching 7 bases. The V gene's germline CDR1 is MNHEY and CDR2 SVGEGT. The CDR3 covers 13 residues. Germline trimming cut 5 bases from V and 3 bases from J; bases unmatched to any gene: 3. The CDR3: CASSQDREETQYF. The DNA for the CDR3 is TGTGCCAGCAGTCAAGACAGGGAAGAGACCCAGTACTTC.

The chain couples TRBV6-1 to TRBJ2-7; 10 nucleotides line up with TRBD1. The junction had 7 bases not matched to a gene; V was cut back by 2 bases and J by 6 bases. The CDR3 has 15 residues. Germline lookup yields CDR1 MNHNS and CDR2 SASEGT. CDR3 loop: CASSEQPGQGTEQYF. CDR3 in DNA: TGTGCCAGCAGTGAACAGCCGGGACAGGGGACCGAGCAGTACTTC.

The chain carries TRBV5-4 and TRBJ1-4; 8 nucleotides agree with TRBD1. The CDR3 is 15 residues long. Germline CDR1 SGHNT, CDR2 YYREEE (reference sequence). With 0 bases clipped from V and 5 bases from J, the junction kept 3 bases outside the gene matches. This CDR3 reads CASSLGTGGNEKLFF. The CDR3, as DNA: TGTGCCAGCAGCTTGGGTACAGGGGGAAATGAAAAACTGTTTTTT.

The chain links TRBV28 to TRBJ2-7; 9 positions agree with TRBD2. The CDR3 spans 16 residues. Trimming cost V 4 bases and J 2 bases; bases outside gene matches: 9. Germline CDR1 and CDR2: MDHEN and SYDVKM. The CDR3 DNA reads TGTGCCAGCAGTTCTACCGGGACTAGCAATCCCTACGAGCAGTACTTC. The encoded protein is CASSSTGTSNPYEQYF. The full variable domain, with the rest looked up from reference TRBV28 and TRBJ2-7, is DVKVTQSSRYLVKRTGEKVFLECVQDMDHENMFWYRQDPGLGLRLIYFSYDVKMKEKGDIPEGYSVSREKKERFSLILESASTNQTSMYLCASSSTGTSNPYEQYFGPGTRLTVT.

The chain uses TRBV27 and TRBJ2-2, with TRBD1 as a possible D gene (6 bases). The germline V gene has CDR1 MNHEY and CDR2 SMNVEV (reference sequence). The germline V and J ends were trimmed by 2 bases and 6 bases, with 13 bases remaining between them. The CDR3 totals 15 residues. The CDR3 nucleotides read TGTGCCAGCAGTTTACAGGGGCGGTCTGCCGGGGAGCTGTTTTTT. This gives the protein CASSLQGRSAGELFF.

This sequence joins TRBV4-1 and TRBJ2-3; TRBD2 agrees at 10 bases. The V gene's germline CDR1 is MGHRA and CDR2 YSYEKL. CDR3 length: 15 amino acids. V shed 3 bases and J 3 bases; nucleotides not matched to a gene: 3. The CDR3 bases are TGCGCCAGCAGCCATGCGACTAGCGGGACAGATACGCAGTATTTT. This codes for CASSHATSGTDTQYF.

The genes are TRBV19 and TRBJ1-1; D not resolved. The CDR3 is made up of 14 amino acids. Trimming stripped 5 bases from V and 8 bases from J, with 18 bases between. In germline, CDR1 is LNHDA, CDR2 SQIVND (reference sequence). The CDR3 protein is CASSVGLTREEAFF. CDR3 DNA: TGTGCCAGTAGTGTTGGACTTACCCGGGAGGAAGCTTTCTTT.

This sequence joins TRBV18 and TRBJ1-1; 9 bases align to TRBD1. The CDR3 consists of 17 residues. The germline CDR1 and CDR2 sequences are KGHSH and LQKENI. Trimming cost V 6 bases and J 3 bases; bases outside gene matches: 14. The CDR3 DNA follows: TGTGCCAGCTCGGGGCGACAGGGGGAGCGATGGTACACTGAAGCTTTCTTT. Translation: CASSGRQGERWYTEAFF.

This chain joins TRBV28 and TRBJ2-7; 15 nucleotides line up with TRBD2. The CDR3 extends over 20 amino acids. Germline lookup yields CDR1 MDHEN and CDR2 SYDVKM. V shed 3 bases, J shed 1 base, and the junction held 13 bases outside the gene matches. CDR3 sequence: CASSLLLGTSGRPPSYEQYF. CDR3 sequence (DNA): TGTGCCAGCAGTTTGCTACTCGGGACTAGCGGGAGGCCACCTTCCTACGAGCAGTACTTC.

The rearrangement joins TRBV9 to TRBJ2-7; 9 nucleotides agree with TRBD1. This CDR3 has 15 amino acids. The V and J ends lost 0 bases and 4 bases, in that order; junction bases with no gene match: 5. Germline CDR1 reads SGDLS; CDR2 reads YYNGEE. The CDR3 region is CASSVEAGQGYEQYF. Written as DNA, the CDR3 is TGTGCCAGCAGCGTAGAAGCGGGACAGGGTTACGAGCAGTACTTC.

The chain is built from TRBV3-1 (or the pseudogene TRBV3-2) and TRBJ1-1; tentatively, D is TRBD1 (5 bases). This CDR3 has 13 residues. Trimming took off 0 bases at V and 6 bases at J, with 8 bases between the two ends. Germline V gives CDR1 LGHDT, CDR2 YNNKEL (reference sequence). The CDR3 DNA follows: TGTGCCAGCAGCCAAGAGTGGGGGGCTGAAGCTTTCTTT. Translation: CASSQEWGAEAFF.

CDR3 DNA: TGTGCCAGCACCTCCCTAGCGGGAGGATATTACAATGAGCAGTTCTTC. Protein: CASTSLAGGYYNEQFF. The chain links TRBV5-4 to TRBJ2-1; 11 bases fit TRBD2. Germline-derived CDR1 and CDR2 are SGHNT and YYREEE (reference sequence). V dropped 6 bases and J dropped 4; count of bases not matched to a gene: 9. This CDR3 is 16 amino acids long.

The rearrangement links TRBV19 to TRBJ2-3, with 11 bases matching TRBD2. Germline values: CDR1 LNHDA, CDR2 SQIVND (reference sequence). The length of the CDR3 is 15 residues. The ends lost 5 bases at V and 8 bases at J; junction bases unmatched: 9. The CDR3 reads CASSVGTSGQATQYF. As DNA, the CDR3 is TGTGCCAGTAGTGTAGGGACTAGCGGACAGGCTACGCAGTATTTT.

V is TRBV19 and J is TRBJ1-4; a possible D gene is TRBD1 (5 bases). Germline V gene lookup returns CDR1 LNHDA and CDR2 SQIVND (reference sequence). CDR3 length equals 14 residues. Trimming removed 5 bases at V and 8 bases at J, with 15 bases between. CDR3 sequence reads: CASSPEGVKEKLFF. For the CDR3, the DNA is TGTGCCAGTAGTCCCGAAGGGGTTAAAGAAAAACTGTTTTTT.

The V call is TRBV2, the J call TRBJ2-7, with 9 bases aligning to TRBD2. Trimming removed 8 bases from V and 0 bases from J; junction bases left unmatched: 8. Per the germline V gene, CDR1 is SNHLY and CDR2 is FYNNEI. CDR3 length: 15 amino acids. As DNA, the CDR3 is TGTGCCAGCGCTGCTAGCGGGATGAACTCCTACGAGCAGTACTTC. It yields the protein CASAASGMNSYEQYF.

The V and J genes are TRBV5-1 and TRBJ1-3; perhaps TRBD1 as D (6 bases). The germline V gene encodes CDR1 SGHRS and CDR2 YFSETQ. The CDR3 spans 14 residues. With 4 bases removed from V and 4 bases from J, the gap between germline ends came to 12 bases. As DNA, the CDR3 is TGCGCCAGCAGCATGGACAGTTCGGGAAACACCATATATTTT. Translated: CASSMDSSGNTIYF.

The chain has TRBV5-1 and TRBJ2-5; D perhaps matches TRBD1 (6 bases). The V end lost 5 bases, the J end lost 5 bases, and 16 bases lay between the germline ends. The CDR3 spans 14 residues. Looked up from germline, CDR1 is SGHRS and CDR2 is YFSETQ. DNA for the CDR3: TGCGCCAGCAGTAGGCAGGGGCCCTCCGAGACCCAGTACTTC. Protein: CASSRQGPSETQYF. The complete variable domain, with remaining parts taken from reference TRBV5-1 and TRBJ2-5, reads KAGVTQTPRYLIKTRGQQVTLSCSPISGHRSVSWYQQTPGQGLQFLFEYFSETQRNKGNFPGRFSGRQFSNSRSEMNVSTLELGDSALYLCASSRQGPSETQYFGPGTRLLVL.

This chain uses TRBV6-5 with TRBJ2-7, with D maybe TRBD1 (6 bases). CDR1 is MNHEY and CDR2 is SVGAGI in the germline V gene. The CDR3 contains 13 residues. The V end was cut by 3 bases, the J end by 6 bases, with 12 bases between. The DNA for the CDR3 is TGTGCCAGCAGTTATCACAGGGAAAGCGAGCAGTACTTC. Protein: CASSYHRESEQYF.

This rearrangement joins TRBV27 to TRBJ1-2; 8 bases agree with TRBD1. The germline V gene has CDR1 MNHEY and CDR2 SMNVEV (reference sequence). V gave up 5 bases and J gave up 5 bases; unmatched junction bases: 10. CDR3 size: 15 residues. The CDR3 sequence is CASSPIGGQAYGYTF. The CDR3 region has the DNA TGTGCCAGCAGTCCAATTGGGGGACAGGCTTATGGCTACACCTTC.

The rearrangement uses TRBV7-6 and TRBJ2-6; the match to TRBD2 covers 10 bases. The CDR3 length is 18 residues. V was pared by 5 bases and J by 0 bases, with 7 bases of the junction left unmatched. Per germline, CDR1 SGHVS and CDR2 FNYEAQ. The CDR3 DNA reads as TGTGCCAGCAGCCCAAGGACTAGCGGTCTCTCTGGGGCCAACGTCCTGACTTTC. Protein sequence: CASSPRTSGLSGANVLTF.

This sequence joins TRBV19 and TRBJ1-5, with TRBD1 matching over 11 bases. This CDR3 region has 16 residues. The germline V gene has CDR1 LNHDA and CDR2 SQIVND (reference sequence). V shed 2 bases, J shed 6 bases, and the junction held 6 bases outside the gene matches. CDR3 sequence reads: CASSISGTGGAQPQHF. The CDR3, as DNA: TGTGCCAGTAGTATAAGCGGGACAGGGGGGGCTCAGCCCCAGCATTTT.

The chain links TRBV10-2 to TRBJ1-1; no definite D call. V gave up 5 bases and J gave up 4 bases, with 11 bases separating them. The germline gives CDR1 WSHSY, CDR2 SAAADI. The CDR3 sequence is 13 residues long. The CDR3 reads CASSRTGTTEAFF. Here the CDR3 DNA reads TGCGCCAGCAGTCGGACGGGAACCACTGAAGCTTTCTTT.

In its sample, this clone was seen a few times. The chain has TRBV11-2 and TRBJ2-7; the match to TRBD1 covers 9 bases. CDR3 length: 16 amino acids. Germline lookup yields CDR1 SGHAT and CDR2 FQNNGV. The J segment lost 0 bases and the V segment lost 4 bases, leaving 7 bases of the junction unmatched. The CDR3 loop is CASSSLRTGVSYEQYF. As DNA, the CDR3 is TGTGCCAGCAGCTCCCTTCGGACAGGGGTCTCCTACGAGCAGTACTTC.

This clone has a single count. V usage is TRBV19 and J usage is TRBJ2-3, with TRBD2 as a possible D gene (6 bases). V lost 8 bases and J lost 1, with 13 bases in between. Germline CDR1 reads LNHDA; CDR2 reads SQIVND (reference sequence). The CDR3 covers 14 residues. The CDR3: CASCSGEGTDTQYF. CDR3 DNA: TGTGCCAGTTGTTCGGGGGAGGGCACAGATACGCAGTATTTT.

The V and J genes are TRBV27 and TRBJ2-1; D perhaps matches TRBD1 (5 bases). CDR3 length: 14 residues. Germline lookup yields CDR1 MNHEY and CDR2 SMNVEV (reference sequence). Trimming removed 8 bases from V and 6 bases from J, with 17 bases in between. The CDR3 spells CASRWGMGPNEQFF. Here the CDR3 DNA reads TGTGCCAGCCGATGGGGCATGGGGCCCAATGAGCAGTTCTTC.

The chain couples TRBV25-1 to TRBJ1-5, with a weak D call TRBD1 (5 bases). CDR1 MGHDK and CDR2 SYGVNS come from the germline V gene. The CDR3 is made up of 12 amino acids. The ends were cut back, 3 bases at V and 7 bases at J, with 7 bases in the middle. The CDR3 region is CASSEQGQPQHF. The CDR3 nucleotides are TGTGCCAGCAGTGAGCAGGGACAGCCCCAGCATTTT.

This clone was picked up a small number of times. The chain links TRBV11-2 to TRBJ1-2, with D possibly matching TRBD1 (6 bases). V gave up 5 bases and J gave up 2 bases, with 12 bases separating them. The germline gives CDR1 SGHAT, CDR2 FQNNGV. The CDR3 covers 14 residues. The CDR3 spells CASSRGQRNYGYTF. The CDR3 DNA reads TGTGCCAGCAGCCGAGGACAGAGGAACTATGGCTACACCTTC.

This clone was observed a handful of times. CDR3 loop: CASSLFRGGSYGYTF. CDR3 coding DNA: TGTGCCAGCAGCCTCTTTCGGGGAGGGAGCTATGGCTACACCTTC. The chain joins TRBV6-5 to TRBJ1-2; no reliable D call. Germline V gives CDR1 MNHEY, CDR2 SVGAGI. The CDR3 runs to 15 residues. V lost 6 bases to trimming and J lost 4 bases, with 18 bases between them.